This paragraph reports one T cell receptor beta chain. Its antigen is not identified. Amplification of TCR alpha and beta CDR3 regions from RNA used iRepertoire nested multiplex PCR. Tissue mRNA or PBMC total RNA, roughly 100-400 ng, went into one-step reverse transcription and amplification. From the multiplex PCR reads, TCRdb called clonotypes with MiXCR, one entry per CDR3 protein. The sample has under 200,000 distinct CDR3 sequences; under 55% are singletons. The data belong to a study of glioma-infiltrating T cells. Findings and caveats of the study: Very few CDR3 sequences were shared between tissue and blood. Tissue-blood divergence was below expectation in non-neoplastic patients, above in gliomas.

Germline values: CDR1 SGHVS, CDR2 FNYEAQ. V dropped 2 bases and J dropped 6 bases, with 17 bases sitting between them. CDR3 length equals 16 residues. The chain is built from TRBV7-6 and TRBJ2-1; possibly TRBD1 or TRBD2 for D (5 bases each). This clonotype originated in a human donor with low-grade glioma or glioblastoma, undergoing nonglioma brain surgery, or in good health (not recorded which). The sample consisted of glioma tissue, nonneoplastic brain tissue, or PBMCs (not recorded which). CDR3 DNA: TGTGCCAGCAGCTTAATGGCGAGAGGGACGGGCAATGAGCAGTTCTTC. Its translation is CASSLMARGTGNEQFF. Together with reference TRBV7-6 and TRBJ2-1, the CDR3 gives the full variable domain: GAGVSQSPRYKVTKRGQDVALRCDPISGHVSLYWYRQALGQGPEFLTYFNYEAQQDKSGLPNDRFSAERPEGSISTLTIQRTEQRDSAMYRCASSLMARGTGNEQFFGPGTRLTVL.